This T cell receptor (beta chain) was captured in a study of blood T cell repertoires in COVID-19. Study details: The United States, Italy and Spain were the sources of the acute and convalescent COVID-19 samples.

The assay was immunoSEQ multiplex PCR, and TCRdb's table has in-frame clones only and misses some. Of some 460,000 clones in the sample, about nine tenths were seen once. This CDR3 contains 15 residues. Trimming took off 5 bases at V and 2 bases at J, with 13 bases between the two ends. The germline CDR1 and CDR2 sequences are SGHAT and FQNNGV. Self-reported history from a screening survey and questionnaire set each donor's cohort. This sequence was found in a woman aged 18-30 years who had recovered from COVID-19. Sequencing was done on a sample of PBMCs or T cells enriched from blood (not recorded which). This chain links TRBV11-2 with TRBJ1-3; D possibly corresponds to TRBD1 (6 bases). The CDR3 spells CASSLTGKAGNTIYF. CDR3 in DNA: TGTGCCAGCAGCCTAACAGGGAAAGCTGGAAACACCATATATTTT.